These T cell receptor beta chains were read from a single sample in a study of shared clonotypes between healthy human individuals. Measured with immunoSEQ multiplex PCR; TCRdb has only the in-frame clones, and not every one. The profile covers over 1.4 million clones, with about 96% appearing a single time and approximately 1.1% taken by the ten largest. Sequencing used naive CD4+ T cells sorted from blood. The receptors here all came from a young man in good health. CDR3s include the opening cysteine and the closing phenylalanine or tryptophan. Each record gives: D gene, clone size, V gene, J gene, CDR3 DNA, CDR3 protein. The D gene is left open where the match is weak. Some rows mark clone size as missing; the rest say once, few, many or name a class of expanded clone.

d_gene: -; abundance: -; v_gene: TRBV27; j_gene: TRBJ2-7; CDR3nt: TGTGCCAGCAGTTTATCGTCTGGACCGTTAAACTACGAGCAGTACTTC; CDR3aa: CASSLSSGPLNYEQYF
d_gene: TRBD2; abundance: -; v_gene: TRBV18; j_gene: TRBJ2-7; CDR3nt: TGTGCCAGCTCACCTAGCGGGAACAGAGGTTACGAGCAGTACTTC; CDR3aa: CASSPSGNRGYEQYF
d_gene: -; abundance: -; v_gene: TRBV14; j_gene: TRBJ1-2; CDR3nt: TGTGCCAGCAGCCAAGATCTAGGGGGAGGTAACACCTTC; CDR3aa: CASSQDLGGGNTF
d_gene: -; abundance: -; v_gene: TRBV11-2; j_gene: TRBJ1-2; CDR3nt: TGTGCCAGCAGCTCCCTCACCGAGGGGGTGAGCTATGGCTACACCTTC; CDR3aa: CASSSLTEGVSYGYTF
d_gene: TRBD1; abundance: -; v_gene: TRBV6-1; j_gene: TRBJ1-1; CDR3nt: TGTGCCAGCAGTAGGGGACAGGGAGAAACTGAAGCTTTCTTT; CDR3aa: CASSRGQGETEAFF
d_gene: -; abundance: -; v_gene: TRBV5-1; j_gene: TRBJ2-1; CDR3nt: TGCGCCAGCAGCACAACCGGGACGAACTACAATGAGCAGTTCTTC; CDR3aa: CASSTTGTNYNEQFF
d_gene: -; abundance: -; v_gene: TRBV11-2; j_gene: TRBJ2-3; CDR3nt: TGTGCCAGCAGCGACTATCATGCTAGCACAGATACGCAGTATTTT; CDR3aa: CASSDYHASTDTQYF
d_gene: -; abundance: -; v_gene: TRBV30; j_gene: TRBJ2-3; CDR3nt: TGTGCCTGGAGTGTTGGAGGTAGCGGACGCACAGATACGCAGTATTTT; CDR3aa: CAWSVGGSGRTDTQYF
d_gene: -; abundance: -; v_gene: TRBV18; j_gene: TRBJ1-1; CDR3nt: TGTGCCAGCTCACCTTTGGACAGTGAGAACACTGAAGCTTTCTTT; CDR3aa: CASSPLDSENTEAFF
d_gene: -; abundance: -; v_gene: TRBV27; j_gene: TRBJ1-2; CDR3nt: TGTGCCAGCAGGCGGAAGAGGGAGGACTATGGCTACACCTTC; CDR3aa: CASRRKREDYGYTF
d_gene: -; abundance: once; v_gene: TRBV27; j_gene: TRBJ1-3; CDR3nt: TGTGCCAGCAGTTTCTTACCATTGAGAGGAAACACCATATATTTT; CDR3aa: CASSFLPLRGNTIYF
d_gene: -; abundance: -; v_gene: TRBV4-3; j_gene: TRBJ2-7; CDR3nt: TGCGCCAGCAGCCAAGATTGGACGCGCGAGCAGTACTTC; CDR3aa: CASSQDWTREQYF
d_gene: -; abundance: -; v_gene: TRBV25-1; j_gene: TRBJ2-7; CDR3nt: TGTGCCAGCACCGAAGGGGACGGGGAACCCTACGAGCAGTACTTC; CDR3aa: CASTEGDGEPYEQYF